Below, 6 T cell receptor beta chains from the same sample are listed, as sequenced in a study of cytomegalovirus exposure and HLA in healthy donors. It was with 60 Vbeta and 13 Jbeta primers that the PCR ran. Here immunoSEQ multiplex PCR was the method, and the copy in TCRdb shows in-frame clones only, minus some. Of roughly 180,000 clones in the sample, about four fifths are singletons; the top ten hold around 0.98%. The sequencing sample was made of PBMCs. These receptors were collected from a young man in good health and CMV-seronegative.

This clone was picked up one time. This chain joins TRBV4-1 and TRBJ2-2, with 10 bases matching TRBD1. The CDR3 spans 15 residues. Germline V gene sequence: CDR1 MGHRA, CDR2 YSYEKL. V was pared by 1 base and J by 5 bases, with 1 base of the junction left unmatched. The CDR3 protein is CASSQGQGATGELFF. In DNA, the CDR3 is TGCGCCAGCAGCCAAGGACAGGGGGCGACCGGGGAGCTGTTTTTT.

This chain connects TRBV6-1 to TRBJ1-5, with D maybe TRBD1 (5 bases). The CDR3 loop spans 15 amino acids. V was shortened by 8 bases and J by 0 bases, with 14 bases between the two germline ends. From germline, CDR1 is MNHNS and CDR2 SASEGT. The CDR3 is CASGATVNSNQPQHF. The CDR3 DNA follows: TGTGCCAGCGGCGCGACAGTTAATAGCAATCAGCCCCAGCATTTT.

CDR3 sequence reads: CASSLGQGSRETQYF. CDR3 nucleotide sequence: TGTGCCAGCAGCTTAGGCCAGGGAAGCCGAGAGACCCAGTACTTC. This sequence joins TRBV7-7 and TRBJ2-5; the D gene is possibly TRBD1 (5 bases). The CDR3 length is 15 residues. V was shortened by 1 base and J by 4 bases, with 13 bases between the two germline ends. Germline CDR1 is SSHAT and CDR2 is FNYEAQ (reference sequence).

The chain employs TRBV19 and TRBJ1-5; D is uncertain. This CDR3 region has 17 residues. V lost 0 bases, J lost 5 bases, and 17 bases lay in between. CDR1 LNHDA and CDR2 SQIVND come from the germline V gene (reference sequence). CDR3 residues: CASSIDLSRGLHQPQHF. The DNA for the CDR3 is TGTGCCAGTAGTATAGATCTATCCCGGGGTCTGCATCAGCCCCAGCATTTT. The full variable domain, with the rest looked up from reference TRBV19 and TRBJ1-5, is DGGITQSPKYLFRKEGQNVTLSCEQNLNHDAMYWYRQDPGQGLRLIYYSQIVNDFQKGDIAEGYSVSREKKESFPLTVTSAQKNPTAFYLCASSIDLSRGLHQPQHFGDGTRLSIL.

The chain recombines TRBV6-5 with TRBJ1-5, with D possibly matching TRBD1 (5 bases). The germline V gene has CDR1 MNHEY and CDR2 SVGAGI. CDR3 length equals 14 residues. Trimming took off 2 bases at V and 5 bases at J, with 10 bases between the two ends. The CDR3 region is CASSYKGLDQPQHF. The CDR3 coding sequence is TGTGCCAGCAGTTACAAGGGGCTGGATCAGCCCCAGCATTTT.

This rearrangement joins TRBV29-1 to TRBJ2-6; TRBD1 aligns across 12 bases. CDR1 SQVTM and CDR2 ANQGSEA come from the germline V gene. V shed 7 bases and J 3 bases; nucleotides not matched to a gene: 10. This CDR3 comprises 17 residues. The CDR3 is CSALGGQGAGGANVLTF. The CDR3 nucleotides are TGCAGCGCCCTTGGGGGACAGGGGGCTGGTGGGGCCAACGTCCTGACTTTC.